This TCR beta chain was captured by sequencing in a study of CD8 T cells in ankylosing spondylitis. Study-level points and caveats: With a CD8+ phenotype, disease-linked clones were relatively rare in peripheral blood. Among TCR beta sequences, a motif of 7 to 9 highly homologous variants appeared characteristic of ankylosing spondylitis blood. There were earlier reports of some motif variants in reactive arthritis synovial fluid and blood.

Looked up from germline, CDR1 is SGHDT and CDR2 is YYEEEE. V was cut by 4 bases and J by 2 bases, with 7 bases left in between. The CDR3 consists of 12 residues. This clonotype was found a few times. Its cognate antigen is unknown. Quantitative molecular-barcoded 5'-RACE generated the TCR beta libraries. TCRdb redid the calling of the 5' RACE reads with MiXCR, one entry per CDR3 protein. The sample carries approximately 200,000 distinct CDR3 sequences, 9.5% to 15% recorded once. Input material: blood, either unsorted or a sorted T cell fraction (not recorded which). The clonotype comes from a male donor with ankylosing spondylitis or in good health (not recorded which). The V gene is TRBV5-6, the J gene TRBJ2-7; D not resolved. CDR3 sequence (DNA): TGTGCCAGCAGCGACTCCCCCTACGAGCAGTACTTC. Translating gives CASSDSPYEQYF.